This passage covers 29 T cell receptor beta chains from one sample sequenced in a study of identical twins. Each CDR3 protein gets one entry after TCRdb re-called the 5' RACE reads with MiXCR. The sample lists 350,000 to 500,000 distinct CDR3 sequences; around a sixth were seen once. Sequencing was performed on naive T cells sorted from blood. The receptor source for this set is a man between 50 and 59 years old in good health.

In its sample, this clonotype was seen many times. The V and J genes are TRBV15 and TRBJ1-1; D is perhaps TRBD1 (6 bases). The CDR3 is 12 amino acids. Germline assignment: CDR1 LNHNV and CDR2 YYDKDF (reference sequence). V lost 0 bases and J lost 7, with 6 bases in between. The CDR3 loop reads CATSRETGEAFF. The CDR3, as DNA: TGTGCCACCAGCAGAGAGACAGGTGAAGCTTTCTTT.

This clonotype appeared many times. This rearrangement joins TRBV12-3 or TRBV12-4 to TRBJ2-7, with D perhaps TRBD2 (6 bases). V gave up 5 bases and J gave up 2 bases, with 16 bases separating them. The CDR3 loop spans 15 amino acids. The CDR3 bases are TGTGCCAGCAGTCTTTACTCGGGCGGGGCCTACGAGCAGTACTTC. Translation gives CASSLYSGGAYEQYF.

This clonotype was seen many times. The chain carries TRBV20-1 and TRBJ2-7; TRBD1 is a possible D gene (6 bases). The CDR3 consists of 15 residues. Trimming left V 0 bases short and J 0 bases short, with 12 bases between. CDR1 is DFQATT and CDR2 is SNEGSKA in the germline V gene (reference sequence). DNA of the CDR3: TGCAGTGCTAGAGAATGGGGGACATCCTCCTACGAGCAGTACTTC. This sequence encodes CSAREWGTSSYEQYF.

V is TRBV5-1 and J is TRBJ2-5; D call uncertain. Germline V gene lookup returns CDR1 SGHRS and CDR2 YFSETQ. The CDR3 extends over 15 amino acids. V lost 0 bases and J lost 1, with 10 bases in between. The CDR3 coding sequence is TGCGCCAGCAGCTTGGCATTAGGACCCCAAGAGACCCAGTACTTC. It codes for CASSLALGPQETQYF.

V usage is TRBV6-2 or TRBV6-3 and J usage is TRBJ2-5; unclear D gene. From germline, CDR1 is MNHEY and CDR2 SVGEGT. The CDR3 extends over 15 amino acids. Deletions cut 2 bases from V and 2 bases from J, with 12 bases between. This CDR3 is CASSYGVGWQETQYF. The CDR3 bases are TGTGCCAGCAGTTACGGGGTAGGGTGGCAAGAGACCCAGTACTTC.

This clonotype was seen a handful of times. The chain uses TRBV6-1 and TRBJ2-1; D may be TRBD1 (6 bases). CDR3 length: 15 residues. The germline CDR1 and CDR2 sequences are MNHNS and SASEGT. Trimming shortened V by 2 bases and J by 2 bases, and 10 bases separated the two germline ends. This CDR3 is CASSESRGAYNEQFF. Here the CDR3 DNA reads TGTGCCAGCAGTGAAAGCAGGGGAGCCTACAATGAGCAGTTCTTC.

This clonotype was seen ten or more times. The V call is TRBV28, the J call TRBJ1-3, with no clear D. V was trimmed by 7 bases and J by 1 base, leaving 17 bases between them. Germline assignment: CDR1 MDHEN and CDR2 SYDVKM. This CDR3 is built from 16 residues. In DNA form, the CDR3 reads TGTGCCAGCATCGGGAGGGCATGGCCTTCTGGAAACACCATATATTTT. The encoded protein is CASIGRAWPSGNTIYF.

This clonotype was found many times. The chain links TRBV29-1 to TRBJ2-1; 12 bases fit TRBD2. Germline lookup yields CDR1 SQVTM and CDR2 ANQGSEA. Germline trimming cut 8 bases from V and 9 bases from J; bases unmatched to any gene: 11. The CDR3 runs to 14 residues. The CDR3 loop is CSYLAGGPKSEQFF. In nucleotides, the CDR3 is TGCAGCTACCTAGCGGGAGGGCCGAAGAGTGAGCAGTTCTTC.

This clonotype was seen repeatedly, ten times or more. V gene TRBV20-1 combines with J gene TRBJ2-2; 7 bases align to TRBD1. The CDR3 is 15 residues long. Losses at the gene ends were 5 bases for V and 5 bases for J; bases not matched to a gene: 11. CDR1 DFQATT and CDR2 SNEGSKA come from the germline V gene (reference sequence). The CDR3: CSAGLQGIQTGELFF. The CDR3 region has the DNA TGCAGTGCTGGCCTACAGGGGATTCAAACCGGGGAGCTGTTTTTT.

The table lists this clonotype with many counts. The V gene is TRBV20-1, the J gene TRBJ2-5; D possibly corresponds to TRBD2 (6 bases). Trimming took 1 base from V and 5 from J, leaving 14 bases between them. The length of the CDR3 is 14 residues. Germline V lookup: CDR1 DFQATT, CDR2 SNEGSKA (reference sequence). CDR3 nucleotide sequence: TGCAGTGCTAGAGCGGCTTCCCGGGGGGAGACCCAGTACTTC. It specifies CSARAASRGETQYF.

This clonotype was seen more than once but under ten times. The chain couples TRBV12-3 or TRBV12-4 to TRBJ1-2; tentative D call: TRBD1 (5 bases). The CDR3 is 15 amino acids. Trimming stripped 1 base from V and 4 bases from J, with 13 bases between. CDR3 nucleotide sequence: TGTGCCAGCAGTTTAGGGGGCCGGGGGTCCTATGGCTACACCTTC. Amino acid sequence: CASSLGGRGSYGYTF.

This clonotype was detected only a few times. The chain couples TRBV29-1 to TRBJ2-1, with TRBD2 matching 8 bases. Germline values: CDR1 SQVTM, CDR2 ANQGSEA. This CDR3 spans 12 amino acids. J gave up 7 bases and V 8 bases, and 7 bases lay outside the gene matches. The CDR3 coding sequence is TGCAGCTACGGGAGGGCCGGGAATGAGCAGTTCTTC. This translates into CSYGRAGNEQFF.

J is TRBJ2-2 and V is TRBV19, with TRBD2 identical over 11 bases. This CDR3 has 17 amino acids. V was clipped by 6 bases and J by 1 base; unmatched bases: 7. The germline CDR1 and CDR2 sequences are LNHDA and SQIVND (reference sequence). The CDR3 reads CASRYRGTSGNTGELFF. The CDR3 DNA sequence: TGTGCCAGTAGATACCGAGGGACTAGCGGGAACACCGGGGAGCTGTTTTTT.

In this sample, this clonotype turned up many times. The CDR3 loop reads CASSWGQGAGQPQHF. CDR3 nucleotide sequence: TGTGCCAGCAGCTGGGGACAGGGGGCGGGACAGCCCCAGCATTTT. The chain has TRBV7-8 and TRBJ1-5, with 12 bases aligning to TRBD1. The CDR3 sequence is 15 residues long. Germline-derived CDR1 and CDR2 are SGHVS and FQNEAQ. V shed 4 bases, J shed 7 bases, and the junction held 5 bases outside the gene matches.

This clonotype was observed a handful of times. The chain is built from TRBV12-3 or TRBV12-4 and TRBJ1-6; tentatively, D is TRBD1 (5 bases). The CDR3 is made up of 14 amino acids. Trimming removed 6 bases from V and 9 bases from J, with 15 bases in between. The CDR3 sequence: CASRSGRAGSPLHF. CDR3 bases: TGTGCCAGCAGGTCGGGCAGGGCGGGTTCACCCCTCCACTTT.

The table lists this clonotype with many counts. In nucleotides, the CDR3 is TGCGCCAGCAGCACCATGGGGGGCGACGGCTATGGCTACACCTTC. It is translated as CASSTMGGDGYGYTF. The rearrangement links TRBV5-1 to TRBJ1-2; possible D gene TRBD1, 6 bases. CDR1 is SGHRS, CDR2 YFSETQ, per germline. The CDR3 covers 15 residues. V gave up 4 bases and J gave up 4 bases, with 17 bases separating them.

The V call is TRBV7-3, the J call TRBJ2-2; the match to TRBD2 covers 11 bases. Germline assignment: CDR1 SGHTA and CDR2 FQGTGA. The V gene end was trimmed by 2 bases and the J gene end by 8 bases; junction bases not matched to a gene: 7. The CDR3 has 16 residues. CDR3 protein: CASSLLSGRAGGELFF. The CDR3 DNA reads TGTGCCAGCAGCTTACTTAGCGGGAGGGCCGGAGGGGAGCTGTTTTTT.

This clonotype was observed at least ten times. Written as DNA, the CDR3 is TGTGCTGCGGGTCAGACCTATAATTCACCCCTCCACTTT. As protein: CAAGQTYNSPLHF. The gene calls are TRBV10-3 and TRBJ1-6; D unclear. Germline-derived CDR1 and CDR2 are ENHRY and SYGVKD. This CDR3 region has 13 residues.

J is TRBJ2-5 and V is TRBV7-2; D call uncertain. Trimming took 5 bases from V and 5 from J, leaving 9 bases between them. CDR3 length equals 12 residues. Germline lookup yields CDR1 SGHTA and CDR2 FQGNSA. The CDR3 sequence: CASSRRMETQYF. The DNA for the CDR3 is TGTGCCAGCAGCCGTCGCATGGAGACCCAGTACTTC.

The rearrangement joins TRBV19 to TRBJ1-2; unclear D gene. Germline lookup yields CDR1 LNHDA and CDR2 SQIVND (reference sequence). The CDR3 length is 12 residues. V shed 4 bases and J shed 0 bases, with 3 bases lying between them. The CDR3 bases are TGTGCCAGTAGTACAACTAACTATGGCTACACCTTC. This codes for CASSTTNYGYTF.

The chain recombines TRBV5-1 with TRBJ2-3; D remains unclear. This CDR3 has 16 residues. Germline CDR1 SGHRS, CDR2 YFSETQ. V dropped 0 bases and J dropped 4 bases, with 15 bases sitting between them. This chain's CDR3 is CASSLGPQTTSDTQYF. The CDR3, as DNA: TGCGCCAGCAGCTTGGGGCCGCAGACAACGTCAGATACGCAGTATTTT.

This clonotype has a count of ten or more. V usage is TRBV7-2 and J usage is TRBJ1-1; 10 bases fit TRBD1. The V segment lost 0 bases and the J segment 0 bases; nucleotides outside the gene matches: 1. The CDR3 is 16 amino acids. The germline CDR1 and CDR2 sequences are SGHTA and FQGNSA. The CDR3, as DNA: TGTGCCAGCAGCTTAGCGGGGACAGGGGTGAACACTGAAGCTTTCTTT. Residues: CASSLAGTGVNTEAFF.

The CDR3 loop is CASSYSISGRGELFF. The DNA for the CDR3 is TGTGCCAGCAGTTACTCGATCTCGGGACGAGGGGAGCTGTTTTTT. The chain combines TRBV6-5 with TRBJ2-2; D tentatively fits TRBD1 or TRBD2 (5 bases each). CDR3 size: 15 residues. V lost 0 bases and J 8 bases, leaving 13 bases between the germline ends. Germline V gene lookup returns CDR1 MNHEY and CDR2 SVGAGI.

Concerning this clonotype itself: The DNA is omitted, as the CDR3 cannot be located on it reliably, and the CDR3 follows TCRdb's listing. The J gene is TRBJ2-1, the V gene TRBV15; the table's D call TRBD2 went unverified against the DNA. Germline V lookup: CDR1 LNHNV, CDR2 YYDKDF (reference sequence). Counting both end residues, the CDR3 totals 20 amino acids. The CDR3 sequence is CATSRSAGGHSTMSSSSAFF.

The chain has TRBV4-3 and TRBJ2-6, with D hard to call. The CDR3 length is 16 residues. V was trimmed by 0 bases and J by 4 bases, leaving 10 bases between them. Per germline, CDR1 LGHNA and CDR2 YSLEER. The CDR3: CASSQEYITGANVLTF. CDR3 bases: TGCGCCAGCAGCCAAGAGTACATAACGGGGGCCAACGTCCTGACTTTC.

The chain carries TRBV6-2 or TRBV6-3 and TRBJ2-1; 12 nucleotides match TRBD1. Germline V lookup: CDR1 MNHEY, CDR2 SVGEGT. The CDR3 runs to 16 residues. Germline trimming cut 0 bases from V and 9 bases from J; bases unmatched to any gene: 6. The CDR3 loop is CASSYSRDRGLLEQFF. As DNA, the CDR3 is TGTGCCAGCAGTTACTCGAGGGACAGGGGGCTACTTGAGCAGTTCTTC.

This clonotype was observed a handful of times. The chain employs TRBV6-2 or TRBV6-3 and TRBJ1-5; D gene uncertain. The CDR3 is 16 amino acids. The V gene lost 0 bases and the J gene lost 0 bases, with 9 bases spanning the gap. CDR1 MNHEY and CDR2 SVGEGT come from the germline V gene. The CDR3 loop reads CASSYSGSYSNQPQHF. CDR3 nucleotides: TGTGCCAGCAGTTACTCGGGCAGCTATAGCAATCAGCCCCAGCATTTT.

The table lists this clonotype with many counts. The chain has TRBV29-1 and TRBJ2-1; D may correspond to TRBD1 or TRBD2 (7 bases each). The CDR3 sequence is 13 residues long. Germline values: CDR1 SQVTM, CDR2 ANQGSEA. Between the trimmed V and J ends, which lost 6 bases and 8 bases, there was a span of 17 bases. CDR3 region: CSVGPGGDHEQFF. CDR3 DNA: TGCAGCGTCGGACCAGGGGGGGACCATGAGCAGTTCTTC.

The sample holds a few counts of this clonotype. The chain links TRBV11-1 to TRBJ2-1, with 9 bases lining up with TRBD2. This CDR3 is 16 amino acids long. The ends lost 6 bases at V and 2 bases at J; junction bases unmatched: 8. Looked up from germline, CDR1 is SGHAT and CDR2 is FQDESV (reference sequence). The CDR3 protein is CASSLRLAVPYNEQFF. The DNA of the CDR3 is TGTGCCAGCAGTTTAAGACTAGCGGTTCCCTACAATGAGCAGTTCTTC.